The clone carrying this TCR beta chain was observed a handful of times. This entry is derived from a study of identical twins. One entry per CDR3 protein results from TCRdb running MiXCR on the 5' RACE reads. The sample has approximately 700,000 distinct CDR3 sequences; about 20% are singletons. There are 13 residues in the CDR3. Germline CDR1 is DFQATT and CDR2 is SNEGSKA (reference sequence). With 3 bases removed from V and 5 bases from J, the gap between germline ends came to 11 bases. The same specimen was also included in a second study, on T cells expressing NK-cell markers.

The sequenced material came from PBMCs. This sequence joins TRBV20-1 and TRBJ2-1; a possible D gene is TRBD1 (5 bases). The TCR sequence derives from a woman aged 18-29 years in good health. The DNA of the CDR3 is TGCAGTGCTAGTAGGGGTCACAACAATGAGCAGTTCTTC. Translated, it gives CSASRGHNNEQFF.